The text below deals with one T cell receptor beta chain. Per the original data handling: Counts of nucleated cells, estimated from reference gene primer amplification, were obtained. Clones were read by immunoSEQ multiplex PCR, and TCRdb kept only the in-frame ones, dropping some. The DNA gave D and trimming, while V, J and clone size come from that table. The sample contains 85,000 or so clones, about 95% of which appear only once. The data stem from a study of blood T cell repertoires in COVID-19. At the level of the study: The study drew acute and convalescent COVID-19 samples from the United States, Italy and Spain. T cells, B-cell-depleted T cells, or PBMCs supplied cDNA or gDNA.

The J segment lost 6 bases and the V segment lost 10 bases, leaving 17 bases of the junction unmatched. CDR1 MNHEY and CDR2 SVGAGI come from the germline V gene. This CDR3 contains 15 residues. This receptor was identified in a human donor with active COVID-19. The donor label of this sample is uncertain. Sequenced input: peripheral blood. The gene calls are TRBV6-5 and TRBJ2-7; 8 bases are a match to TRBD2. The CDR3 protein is CATLRGGVGSGEQYF. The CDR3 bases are TGTGCCACCCTACGGGGGGGCGTCGGAAGTGGCGAGCAGTACTTC.